This T cell receptor beta chain emerged from a study of T-cell reconstitution after alpha-beta-depleted transplantation in children. Study-level results: T-cell numbers and diversity one year post-transplant derived largely from freshly generated T cells. Elevated TCRbeta diversity at day 60 was traced, in some patients, to surviving recipient T cells and thymic progenitors. Several hundred rapidly expanded clones from non-depleted graft cells reportedly supplied alpha-beta T cells about two months post-transplant.

Germline V gene lookup returns CDR1 MNHEY and CDR2 SMNVEV (reference sequence). V lost 5 bases and J lost 3; bases outside the gene matches: 9. The CDR3 covers 15 residues. Library preparation (for TCRbeta) was performed with unique molecular identifiers. A single record per CDR3 protein comes from TCRdb applying MiXCR to the PCR reads. This table has 440,000 or so distinct CDR3 sequences, roughly two fifths appearing once. As regards this clonotype: Its matching antigen is unknown.

The rearrangement uses TRBV27 and TRBJ2-7; 8 positions match TRBD1. The TCR comes from a girl aged 2-15 years with aplastic anemia, due to receive a stem cell transplant. This specimen consisted of PBMCs, obtained before TCRalphabeta/CD19-depleted stem cell transplant. For the CDR3, the DNA is TGTGCCAGCAGTACGCGGAGGGACAGGTACTACGAGCAGTACTTC. This encodes CASSTRRDRYYEQYF.